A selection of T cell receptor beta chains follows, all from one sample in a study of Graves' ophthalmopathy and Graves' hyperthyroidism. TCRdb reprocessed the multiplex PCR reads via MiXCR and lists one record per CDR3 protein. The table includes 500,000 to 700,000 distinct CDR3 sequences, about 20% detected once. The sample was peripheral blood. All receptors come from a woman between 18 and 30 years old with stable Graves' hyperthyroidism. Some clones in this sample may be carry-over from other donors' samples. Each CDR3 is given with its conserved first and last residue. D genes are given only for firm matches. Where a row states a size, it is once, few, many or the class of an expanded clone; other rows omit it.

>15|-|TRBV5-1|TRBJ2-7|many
TGCGCCAGCAGGCCCCAGACGGGGAGCTCCTACGAGCAGTACTTC
CASRPQTGSSYEQYF
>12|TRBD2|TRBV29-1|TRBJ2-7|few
TGCAGCGGAGGGGAGGGCTACTACGAGCAGTACTTC
CSGGEGYYEQYF
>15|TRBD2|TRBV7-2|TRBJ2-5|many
TGTGCCAGCAGCTTAGTTGCGGGGGATTCGGAGACCCAGTACTTC
CASSLVAGDSETQYF
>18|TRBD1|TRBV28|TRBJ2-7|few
TGTGCCAGCAGTTTCGGATCAGACACCGGGACAGCCACCTACGAGCAGTACTTC
CASSFGSDTGTATYEQYF
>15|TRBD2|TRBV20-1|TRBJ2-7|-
TGCAGTGCTAGAGATCTCGCGGGAGGCTTGTACGAGCAGTACTTC
CSARDLAGGLYEQYF
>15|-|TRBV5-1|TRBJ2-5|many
TGCGCCAGCAGCTTGGACGGAATCTACCAAGAGACCCAGTACTTC
CASSLDGIYQETQYF
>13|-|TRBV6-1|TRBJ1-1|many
TGTGCCAGCACCGGGGCGGGGCGGACTGAAGCTTTCTTT
CASTGAGRTEAFF
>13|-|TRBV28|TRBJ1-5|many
TGTGCCAGCAGTTTCGGTTGGGATCAGCCCCAGCATTTT
CASSFGWDQPQHF
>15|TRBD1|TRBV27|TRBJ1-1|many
TGTGCCAGCACCGGGACAGGGAGGGCGAGTACTGAAGCTTTCTTT
CASTGTGRASTEAFF
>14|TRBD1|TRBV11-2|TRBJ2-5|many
TGTGCCAGCAGTCCCACAGGGGGCGGTCGGACCCAGTACTTC
CASSPTGGGRTQYF
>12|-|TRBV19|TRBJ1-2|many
TGTGCCAGTAGGAAACAGGGCAGCGGCTACACCTTC
CASRKQGSGYTF
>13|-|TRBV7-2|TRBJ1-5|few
TGTGCCAGCAGCTTAGGGGGGGAGTTGCCCCAGCATTTT
CASSLGGELPQHF
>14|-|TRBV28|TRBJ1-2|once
TGTGCCAGCAGTTTAGGAGTAAGGGACTATGGCTACACCTTC
CASSLGVRDYGYTF
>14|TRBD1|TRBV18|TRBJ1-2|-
TGTGCCAGCTCACCAGGACCAGGGGGCTATGGCTACACCTTC
CASSPGPGGYGYTF
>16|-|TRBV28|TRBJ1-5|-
TGTGCCAGCGGGGGACCCCAGTCCAGGGGCAATCAGCCCCAGCATTTT
CASGGPQSRGNQPQHF